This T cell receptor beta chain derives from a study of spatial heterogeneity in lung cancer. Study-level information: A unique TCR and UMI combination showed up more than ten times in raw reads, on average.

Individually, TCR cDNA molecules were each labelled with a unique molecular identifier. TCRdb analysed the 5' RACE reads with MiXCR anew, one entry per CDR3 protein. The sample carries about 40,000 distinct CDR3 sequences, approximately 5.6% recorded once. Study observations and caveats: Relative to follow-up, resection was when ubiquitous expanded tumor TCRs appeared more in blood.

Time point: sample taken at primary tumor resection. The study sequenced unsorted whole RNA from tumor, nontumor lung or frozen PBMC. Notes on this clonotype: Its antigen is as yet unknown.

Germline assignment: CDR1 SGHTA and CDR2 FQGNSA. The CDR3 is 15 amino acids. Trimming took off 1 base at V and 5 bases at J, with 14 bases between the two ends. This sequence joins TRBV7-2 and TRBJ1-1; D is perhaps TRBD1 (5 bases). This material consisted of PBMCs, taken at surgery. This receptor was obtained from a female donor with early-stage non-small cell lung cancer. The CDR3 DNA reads TGTGCCAGCAGCTTAGGACTAGGGGTGTATACTGAAGCTTTCTTT. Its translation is CASSLGLGVYTEAFF.